These 8 T cell receptor beta chains share one sample of origin, sequenced in a study of human T cells and chemical hapten exposure. TCRdb re-called the RACE reads through MiXCR, storing one row per CDR3 protein. The sample yields 85,000 to 95,000 distinct CDR3 sequences, around 8.8% seen once. Time point in this sample: healthy volunteer bleed at 2 weeks. Sequencing started from total RNA isolated from unfractionated whole blood. Sequenced input: whole blood. Source of these receptors: a female donor in good health. Some clones in this sample may be carry-over from other donors' samples.

The table lists this clonotype with many counts. The J gene is TRBJ1-5, the V gene TRBV4-3; 8 nucleotides align to TRBD1. J gave up 6 bases and V 0 bases, and 4 bases lay outside the gene matches. The germline V gene has CDR1 LGHNA and CDR2 YSLEER. This CDR3 is 15 amino acids long. The CDR3 DNA reads TGCGCCAGCAGCCAAGATACAGGGGGAGGTCAGCCCCAGCATTTT. Its translation is CASSQDTGGGQPQHF.

At least ten counts were recorded for this clonotype. This sequence joins TRBV15 and TRBJ2-1, with 14 bases aligning to TRBD2. Germline CDR1 is LNHNV and CDR2 is YYDKDF (reference sequence). Germline trimming cut 3 bases from V and 9 bases from J; bases unmatched to any gene: 10. The CDR3 covers 17 residues. CDR3 nucleotides: TGTGCCACCAGCAGTTCCTCGGGACTAGCGGGAGTTGTTGAGCAGTTCTTC. It is translated as CATSSSSGLAGVVEQFF.

This clonotype was detected ten times or more. V gene TRBV27 combines with J gene TRBJ2-7; D is uncertain. Per the germline V gene, CDR1 is MNHEY and CDR2 is SMNVEV (reference sequence). The CDR3 extends over 12 amino acids. Trimming stripped 0 bases from V and 7 bases from J, with 7 bases between. The CDR3 bases are TGTGCCAGCAGTTTATCTGGCCGGGAGCAGTACTTC. Translation: CASSLSGREQYF.

This clonotype was observed a handful of times. The chain uses TRBV7-2 and TRBJ2-3, with D possibly matching TRBD1 (6 bases). Germline V gene lookup returns CDR1 SGHTA and CDR2 FQGNSA. The CDR3 covers 15 residues. Trimming removed 1 base at V and 5 bases at J, with 13 bases between. The CDR3 sequence is CASSLGWQGLDTQYF. CDR3 nucleotides: TGTGCCAGCAGCTTAGGATGGCAGGGGTTAGATACGCAGTATTTT.

In this sample, this clonotype turned up once. Being one base from a much bigger clone, this may be a read error. The rearrangement uses TRBV30 and TRBJ2-7; 8 bases agree with TRBD2. Per germline, CDR1 GTSNPN and CDR2 SVGIG (reference sequence). The CDR3 covers 14 residues. V gave up 3 bases and J gave up 5 bases; unmatched junction bases: 9. The CDR3, as DNA: TGTGCCTGGAGAGGACTAGCCCTTAACGACGAGCAGTACTTC. Amino acids: CAWRGLALNDEQYF.

This clonotype turned up a few times. The chain has TRBV20-1 and TRBJ1-2; D unclear. Trimming took off 7 bases at V and 4 bases at J, with 13 bases between the two ends. The V gene's germline CDR1 is DFQATT and CDR2 SNEGSKA (reference sequence). This CDR3 is built from 12 residues. The CDR3 DNA is TGCAGTGTTGGTACCGGATTCTATGGCTACACCTTC. It is translated as CSVGTGFYGYTF.

The chain is built from TRBV6-1 and TRBJ2-1; D ambiguous. V gave up 0 bases and J gave up 6 bases, with 15 bases separating them. The CDR3 loop spans 16 amino acids. Germline CDR1 and CDR2: MNHNS and SASEGT. CDR3 bases: TGTGCCAGCAGTGAAGCAGGCGAGTATAAGGGCAATGAGCAGTTCTTC. It yields the protein CASSEAGEYKGNEQFF.

The table lists this clonotype with a few counts. The CDR3 nucleotides are TGTGCCAGCAGGGACAGGTCCCACGTTAACTATGGCTACACCTTC. Protein: CASRDRSHVNYGYTF. The rearrangement links TRBV2 to TRBJ1-2, with 7 bases matching TRBD1. CDR3 size: 15 residues. In germline, CDR1 is SNHLY, CDR2 FYNNEI. The trim removed 6 bases at V and 1 base at J, leaving 8 bases unmatched.